The 28 T cell receptor beta chains reported below all come from one sample, sequenced in a study of cytomegalovirus exposure and HLA in healthy donors (TCRdb year 2017). Library preparation was by the immunoSEQ multiplex PCR assay. A mixture of 60 forward primers for TCR Vbeta segments and 13 reverse primers for TCR Jbeta segments was used in the multiplex PCR. TCRdb took this table from immuneACCESS and kept in-frame rearrangements with V and J called. Such tables lack part of the clones; where checked against another copy, unresolved V genes explain under half of the gap, and the rest is unexplained. This specimen's table enumerates around 200,000 clones. 0.9% to 1.4% of the sample lies in the top ten. Sequences were obtained from PBMCs. All receptors derive from a girl aged 2-10 years in good health and CMV-seropositive.

V usage is TRBV6-1 and J usage is TRBJ1-1; no definite D call. The CDR3 covers 13 residues. The V gene lost 5 bases and the J gene lost 1 base, with 8 bases spanning the gap. Germline CDR1 is MNHNS and CDR2 is SASEGT. This chain's CDR3 is CASSWTGNTEAFF. In DNA, the CDR3 is TGTGCCAGCAGTTGGACTGGGAACACTGAAGCTTTCTTT.

The rearrangement uses TRBV30 and TRBJ1-6; D perhaps matches TRBD1 (6 bases). Trimming removed 5 bases from V and 5 bases from J, with 10 bases in between. Germline V lookup: CDR1 GTSNPN, CDR2 SVGIG (reference sequence). There are 13 residues in the CDR3. CDR3 DNA: TGTGCCTGGGAGACAGGTCATAATTCACCCCTCCACTTT. This sequence encodes CAWETGHNSPLHF.

The V gene is TRBV14, the J gene TRBJ1-2, with 9 bases lining up with TRBD1. CDR3 length: 15 amino acids. Germline trimming cut 4 bases from V and 2 bases from J; bases unmatched to any gene: 5. CDR1 and CDR2 (germline): SGHDN, FVKESK. This CDR3 reads CASSPIGQGNYGYTF. CDR3 coding DNA: TGTGCCAGCAGCCCCATAGGACAGGGGAACTATGGCTACACCTTC.

The chain links TRBV2 to TRBJ1-2; the D gene is possibly TRBD1 (5 bases). V was trimmed by 6 bases and J by 6 bases, leaving 17 bases between them. The germline CDR1 and CDR2 sequences are SNHLY and FYNNEI. The CDR3 totals 14 residues. CDR3 nucleotide sequence: TGTGCCAGCAGCGTCCAGGGAGGGTTTGATGGCTACACCTTC. Translation: CASSVQGGFDGYTF.

The chain joins TRBV9 to TRBJ2-7; 13 positions agree with TRBD2. This CDR3 contains 14 residues. V lost 3 bases, J lost 3 bases, and 0 bases stayed unmatched. Germline values: CDR1 SGDLS, CDR2 YYNGEE. Here the CDR3 reads CASSGTSGSYEQYF. The CDR3 coding sequence is TGTGCCAGCAGCGGGACTAGCGGGAGCTACGAGCAGTACTTC.

CDR3 coding DNA: TGTGCCAGTAGTATAGGCCAGGGCTACGAGCAGTACTTC. Encoded protein: CASSIGQGYEQYF. The chain recombines TRBV19 with TRBJ2-7; perhaps TRBD1 as D (5 bases). The CDR3 is 13 residues long. Trimming took 1 base from V and 3 from J, leaving 7 bases between them. In germline, CDR1 is LNHDA, CDR2 SQIVND (reference sequence).

The chain has TRBV27 and TRBJ2-7; TRBD2 agrees at 11 bases. Looked up from germline, CDR1 is MNHEY and CDR2 is SMNVEV (reference sequence). Trimming cost V 5 bases and J 1 base; bases outside gene matches: 7. The CDR3 contains 16 residues. In nucleotides, the CDR3 is TGTGCCAGCAGTCCCACGACTAGCGGGACATCCTACGAGCAGTACTTC. This encodes CASSPTTSGTSYEQYF.

The V and J genes are TRBV2 and TRBJ1-1, with D possibly TRBD1 on 6 matching bases. Trimming cost V 8 bases and J 1 base, with 11 bases left between them. Germline-derived CDR1 and CDR2 are SNHLY and FYNNEI. This CDR3 comprises 13 residues. As DNA, the CDR3 is TGTGCCAGCTCCAGGGGTGGGAACACTGAAGCTTTCTTT. It encodes CASSRGGNTEAFF. The variable domain in full, with the rest retrieved from reference TRBV2 and TRBJ1-1, is EPEVTQTPSHQVTQMGQEVILRCVPISNHLYFYWYRQILGQKVEFLVSFYNNEISEKSEIFDDQFSVERPDGSNFTLKIRSTKLEDSAMYFCASSRGGNTEAFFGQGTRLTVV.

The rearrangement links TRBV27 to TRBJ2-1; 10 positions match TRBD2. CDR3 length: 16 residues. CDR1 and CDR2 from the germline V gene are MNHEY and SMNVEV (reference sequence). V lost 3 bases, J lost 2 bases, and 4 bases stayed unmatched. The CDR3 DNA follows: TGTGCCAGCAGTTTCGGGCTAGCGGGAGCCTACAATGAGCAGTTCTTC. Encoded protein: CASSFGLAGAYNEQFF.

This chain joins TRBV10-1 and TRBJ2-3, with 9 bases identical to TRBD1. Trimming at V came to 9 bases and at J to 1 base, leaving 11 bases not matched to a gene. CDR3 length: 16 amino acids. CDR1 is WNHNN, CDR2 SYGVQD, per germline (reference sequence). CDR3 loop: CARDPGGDRGTDTQYF. The CDR3 DNA follows: TGCGCCAGGGATCCGGGCGGGGACAGGGGCACAGATACGCAGTATTTT.

V gene TRBV5-1 combines with J gene TRBJ2-2, with TRBD2 matching 13 bases. V lost 2 bases to trimming and J lost 2 bases; unmatched junction nucleotides: 9. The germline gives CDR1 SGHRS, CDR2 YFSETQ. The CDR3 length is 19 residues. The CDR3: CASSFLIRTSGSNTGELFF. The CDR3 coding sequence is TGCGCCAGCAGCTTCCTAATACGGACTAGCGGGAGTAACACCGGGGAGCTGTTTTTT.

The chain joins TRBV4-2 to TRBJ1-1, with D tentatively TRBD1 (6 bases). The CDR3 is 15 amino acids. The germline gives CDR1 LGHNA, CDR2 YNFKEQ. V lost 2 bases, J lost 0 bases, and 10 bases lay in between. CDR3 DNA: TGTGCCAGCAGCCAACCCGGACAGTTGAACACTGAAGCTTTCTTT. Translated: CASSQPGQLNTEAFF.

The chain recombines TRBV4-1 with TRBJ2-5; 10 bases are a match to TRBD2. Losses at the gene ends were 2 bases for V and 2 bases for J; bases not matched to a gene: 2. The CDR3 covers 15 residues. Germline-derived CDR1 and CDR2 are MGHRA and YSYEKL. The CDR3 sequence is CASSQLTSGQETQYF. CDR3 coding DNA: TGCGCCAGCAGCCAATTGACTAGCGGGCAAGAGACCCAGTACTTC.

CDR3 sequence reads: CASRVGGAGAYEQYF. The CDR3 bases are TGTGCCAGCAGGGTCGGAGGGGCGGGGGCCTACGAGCAGTACTTC. The V and J genes are TRBV5-4 and TRBJ2-7; 7 bases map to TRBD2. Germline V gene data show CDR1 as SGHNT and CDR2 as YYREEE (reference sequence). The CDR3 is 15 amino acids. V dropped 5 bases and J dropped 2; count of bases not matched to a gene: 10.

The gene calls are TRBV6-1 and TRBJ1-2; no reliable D call. V gave up 0 bases and J gave up 4 bases, with 9 bases separating them. CDR1 and CDR2 (germline): MNHNS, SASEGT. The length of the CDR3 is 14 residues. CDR3 loop: CASSEAGGIYGYTF. The CDR3 nucleotides are TGTGCCAGCAGTGAAGCAGGAGGTATCTATGGCTACACCTTC.

The chain carries TRBV19 and TRBJ1-2; possibly TRBD1 for D (6 bases). V gave up 5 bases and J gave up 4 bases, with 11 bases separating them. Looked up from germline, CDR1 is LNHDA and CDR2 is SQIVND (reference sequence). CDR3 length: 13 residues. CDR3 region: CASSPGGVYGYTF. The CDR3 DNA is TGTGCCAGTAGTCCGGGGGGCGTCTATGGCTACACCTTC.

The chain has TRBV5-1 and TRBJ2-3; 7 positions match TRBD1. V lost 5 bases, J lost 3 bases, and 6 bases stayed unmatched. The CDR3 loop spans 14 amino acids. Germline CDR1 SGHRS, CDR2 YFSETQ. Written as DNA, the CDR3 is TGCGCCAGCAGTGTGGGACAGCTAACAGATACGCAGTATTTT. This sequence encodes CASSVGQLTDTQYF.

The rearrangement joins TRBV5-4 to TRBJ2-4, with a tentative D call TRBD1 (6 bases). The CDR3 consists of 16 residues. The V and J ends lost 3 bases and 2 bases respectively, with 15 bases between them. In germline, CDR1 is SGHNT, CDR2 YYREEE (reference sequence). CDR3 sequence: CASSSGTRLSKNIQYF. CDR3 coding DNA: TGTGCCAGCAGCTCCGGGACACGATTATCCAAAAACATTCAGTACTTC.

The chain carries TRBV10-3 and TRBJ2-5; TRBD2 matches at 15 bases. The end of the DNA fits TRBJ2-7 better, so the J call may be wrong. There are 17 residues in the CDR3. The germline CDR1 and CDR2 sequences are ENHRY and SYGVKD. The CDR3 bases are TGTGCCATCAGTGGGACTAGCGGGAGGGCCAGGTCCTACGAGCAGTACTTC. Translating it yields CAISGTSGRARSYEQYF.

V gene TRBV7-9 combines with J gene TRBJ2-1, with D uncertain. Germline values: CDR1 SEHNR, CDR2 FQNEAQ (reference sequence). Deletions cut 0 bases from V and 5 bases from J, with 2 bases between. The CDR3 is 12 residues long. CDR3 in amino acids: CASSLADNEQFF. The CDR3 nucleotides are TGTGCCAGCAGCTTAGCCGACAATGAGCAGTTCTTC. Filled out from reference TRBV7-9 and TRBJ2-1, the complete variable domain reads DTGVSQNPRHKITKRGQNVTFRCDPISEHNRLYWYRQTLGQGPEFLTYFQNEAQLEKSRLLSDRFSAERPKGSFSTLEIQRTEQGDSAMYLCASSLADNEQFFGPGTRLTVL.

The CDR3 region has the DNA TGTGCCAGCAGCTTTGGACTAGCGGACTACGAGCAGTACTTC. Protein: CASSFGLADYEQYF. The V gene is TRBV5-6, the J gene TRBJ2-5; 10 bases line up with TRBD2. The tail of the sequence fits TRBJ2-7 better, so the J call may be wrong. The germline V gene has CDR1 SGHDT and CDR2 YYEEEE. This CDR3 comprises 14 residues.

The chain joins TRBV10-1 to TRBJ2-1; 11 bases line up with TRBD2. This CDR3 is built from 15 residues. V lost 6 bases and J lost 4; bases outside the gene matches: 5. Germline CDR1 is WNHNN and CDR2 is SYGVQD (reference sequence). CDR3 sequence (DNA): TGCGCCAGCAGCCTCACTAGCGGGAGTTACAATGAGCAGTTCTTC. It specifies CASSLTSGSYNEQFF.

The chain couples TRBV27 to TRBJ2-3; D is uncertain. Trimming left V 9 bases short and J 2 bases short, with 6 bases between. Germline CDR1 reads MNHEY; CDR2 reads SMNVEV (reference sequence). The CDR3 is 11 residues long. CDR3: CASSTTDTQYF. The CDR3 DNA follows: TGTGCCAGTTCTACCACAGATACGCAGTATTTT.

The chain is built from TRBV10-3 and TRBJ2-1, with unresolved D. The CDR3 sequence is 12 residues long. In germline, CDR1 is ENHRY, CDR2 SYGVKD. V lost 2 bases and J lost 8, with 7 bases in between. The CDR3 here is CAISEGRHEQFF. The CDR3 DNA reads TGTGCCATCAGTGAGGGCCGCCATGAGCAGTTCTTC.

V and J are TRBV5-1 and TRBJ2-3; 12 nucleotides agree with TRBD2. This CDR3 is built from 17 residues. Looked up from germline, CDR1 is SGHRS and CDR2 is YFSETQ. V gave up 1 base and J gave up 1 base; unmatched junction bases: 4. The CDR3 region has the DNA TGCGCCAGCAGCTTGATAAGACTAGCGGGAGGCACAGATACGCAGTATTTT. Translation: CASSLIRLAGGTDTQYF.

This chain uses TRBV28 with TRBJ1-2; D remains ambiguous. Per the germline V gene, CDR1 is MDHEN and CDR2 is SYDVKM. This CDR3 has 14 residues. V was trimmed by 5 bases and J by 0 bases, leaving 10 bases between them. The CDR3 here is CASSVGTANYGYTF. The DNA for the CDR3 is TGTGCCAGCAGTGTAGGAACAGCTAACTATGGCTACACCTTC.

This CDR3 reads CASSARGGGVDEKLFF. The CDR3 region has the DNA TGTGCCAGCAGTGCCAGGGGCGGGGGTGTGGATGAAAAACTGTTTTTT. The chain uses TRBV25-1 and TRBJ1-4; tentative D call: TRBD1 (6 bases). Germline V CDR1 and CDR2: MGHDK, SYGVNS. Between the trimmed V and J ends, which lost 4 bases and 6 bases, there was a span of 18 bases. The CDR3 is 16 amino acids. The full variable domain, with the rest looked up from reference TRBV25-1 and TRBJ1-4, is EADIYQTPRYLVIGTGKKITLECSQTMGHDKMYWYQQDPGMELHLIHYSYGVNSTEKGDLSSESTVSRIRTEHFPLTLESARPSHTSQYLCASSARGGGVDEKLFFGSGTQLSVL.

The V call is TRBV5-1, the J call TRBJ1-6, with no clear D. This CDR3 comprises 14 residues. Trimming removed 4 bases from V and 10 bases from J, with 15 bases in between. Germline values: CDR1 SGHRS, CDR2 YFSETQ. The CDR3 loop is CASSGDISASPLHF. The CDR3 DNA is TGCGCCAGCAGCGGTGACATATCGGCCTCACCCCTCCACTTT. Together with reference TRBV5-1 and TRBJ1-6, the CDR3 gives the full variable domain: KAGVTQTPRYLIKTRGQQVTLSCSPISGHRSVSWYQQTPGQGLQFLFEYFSETQRNKGNFPGRFSGRQFSNSRSEMNVSTLELGDSALYLCASSGDISASPLHFGNGTRLTVT.